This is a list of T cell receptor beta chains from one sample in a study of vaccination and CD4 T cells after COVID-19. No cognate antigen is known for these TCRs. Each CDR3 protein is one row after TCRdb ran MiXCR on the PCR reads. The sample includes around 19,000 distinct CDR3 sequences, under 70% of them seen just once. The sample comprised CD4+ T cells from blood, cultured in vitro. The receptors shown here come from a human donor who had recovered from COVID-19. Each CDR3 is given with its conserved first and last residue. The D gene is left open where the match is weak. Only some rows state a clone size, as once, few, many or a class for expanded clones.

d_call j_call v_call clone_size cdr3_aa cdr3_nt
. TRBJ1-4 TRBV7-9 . CASKTPGEGEKLFF TGTGCCAGCAAGACTCCTGGGGAGGGTGAAAAACTGTTTTTT
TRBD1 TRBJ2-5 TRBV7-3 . CASSLVAGGSETQYF TGTGCCAGCAGCTTAGTGGCAGGGGGCTCGGAGACCCAGTACTTC
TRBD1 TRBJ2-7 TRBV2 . CAVGRDRPYEQYF TGTGCCGTAGGACGGGACAGGCCCTACGAGCAGTACTTC
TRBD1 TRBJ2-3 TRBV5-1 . CASSLPERQGMTDTQYF TGCGCCAGCAGCTTGCCCGAAAGACAGGGAATGACAGATACGCAGTATTTT
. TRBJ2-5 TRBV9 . CASSVSGRTMYQETQYF TGTGCCAGCAGCGTATCTGGCAGGACTATGTACCAAGAGACCCAGTACTTC
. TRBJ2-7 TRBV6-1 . CASSPRPVGYEQYF TGTGCCAGCAGCCCCCGGCCGGTAGGATACGAGCAGTACTTC
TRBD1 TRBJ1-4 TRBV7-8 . CASSLGTANEKLFF TGTGCCAGCAGCCTGGGGACAGCTAATGAAAAACTGTTTTTT
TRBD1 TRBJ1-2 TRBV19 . CASSNPGGFYGYTF TGTGCCAGTAGTAATCCAGGGGGCTTCTATGGCTACACCTTC
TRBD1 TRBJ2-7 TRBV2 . CASSEDRLSSYEQYF TGTGCCAGCAGTGAGGACAGGTTGAGCTCCTACGAGCAGTACTTC
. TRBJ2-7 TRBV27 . CASSQSRLRSYEQYF TGTGCCAGCAGCCAGTCCCGACTAAGGTCCTACGAGCAGTACTTC
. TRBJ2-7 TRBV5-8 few CASSRWDASSYEQYF TGTGCCAGCAGCCGGTGGGATGCCAGCTCCTACGAGCAGTACTTC
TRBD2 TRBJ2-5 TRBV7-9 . CASSLAGGPETQYF TGTGCCAGCAGCTTGGCGGGAGGACCCGAGACCCAGTACTTC
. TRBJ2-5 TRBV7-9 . CASSLSRLDETQYF TGTGCCAGCAGCTTAAGTAGACTAGATGAGACCCAGTACTTC
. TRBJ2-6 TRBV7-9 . CASSLAGTGANVLTF TGTGCCAGCAGCTTAGCCGGTACTGGGGCCAACGTCCTGACTTTC
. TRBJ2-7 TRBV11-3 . CASSLTTYEQYF TGTGCCAGCAGCTTAACCACCTACGAGCAGTACTTC
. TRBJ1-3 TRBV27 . CASSPGVGNTIYF TGTGCCAGCAGTCCCGGGGTGGGAAACACCATATATTTT
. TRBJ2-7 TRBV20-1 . CSARGQPYEQYF TGCAGTGCTAGAGGCCAGCCCTACGAGCAGTACTTC
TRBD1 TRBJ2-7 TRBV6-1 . CASSGAPGQGYYEQYF TGTGCCAGCAGTGGGGCTCCGGGACAGGGCTACTACGAGCAGTACTTC
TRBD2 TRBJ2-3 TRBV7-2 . CASSTGSGWGDTQYF TGTGCCAGCAGCACCGGTAGCGGGTGGGGGGATACGCAGTATTTT
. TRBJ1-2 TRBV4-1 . CASSQDPAGATHYGYTF TGCGCCAGCAGCCAAGATCCGGCAGGGGCCACCCACTATGGCTACACCTTC
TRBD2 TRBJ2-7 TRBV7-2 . CASSLSPGRYEQYF TGTGCCAGCAGCTTAAGTCCCGGGAGGTACGAGCAGTACTTC
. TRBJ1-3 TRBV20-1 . CSARVLGPIYF TGCAGTGCTAGAGTTCTGGGCCCCATATATTTT
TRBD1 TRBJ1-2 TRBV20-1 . CSRTGQGHYGYTF TGCAGTCGAACCGGACAGGGGCACTATGGCTACACCTTC
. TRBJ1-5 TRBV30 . CAWSPRERYNQPQHF TGTGCCTGGAGTCCCAGGGAGCGATACAATCAGCCCCAGCATTTT
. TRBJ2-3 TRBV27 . CASSLVTGTDTQYF TGTGCCAGCAGTTTAGTTACCGGCACAGATACGCAGTATTTT
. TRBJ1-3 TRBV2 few CASKVDGGFGIYF TGTGCCAGCAAGGTTGACGGGGGCTTTGGCATATATTTT
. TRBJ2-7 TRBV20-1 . CSARDLRGGAYEQYF TGCAGTGCTAGAGATCTCAGAGGCGGCGCCTACGAGCAGTACTTC
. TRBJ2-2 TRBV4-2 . CASSQETAGNTGELFF TGTGCCAGCAGCCAAGAGACAGCGGGGAACACCGGGGAGCTGTTTTTT
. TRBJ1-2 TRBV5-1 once CASSFDRISGYGYTF TGCGCCAGCAGCTTCGACAGAATCAGTGGCTATGGCTACACCTTC
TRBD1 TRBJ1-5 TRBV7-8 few CASSLGRGLYQPQHF TGTGCCAGCAGCTTAGGTAGGGGGCTGTATCAGCCCCAGCATTTT
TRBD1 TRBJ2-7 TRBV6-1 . CASFYGTGYEQYF TGTGCCAGCTTTTACGGGACAGGGTACGAGCAGTACTTC
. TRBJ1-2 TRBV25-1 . CASSEAQKGQFNYGYTF TGTGCCAGCAGTGAAGCGCAGAAGGGACAATTTAACTATGGCTACACCTTC
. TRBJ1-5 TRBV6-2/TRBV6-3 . CASSLSHNQPQHF TGTGCCAGCAGTCTATCGCACAATCAGCCCCAGCATTTT
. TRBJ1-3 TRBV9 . CASSPQGSDTIYF TGTGCCAGCAGCCCCCAAGGGTCAGACACCATATATTTT
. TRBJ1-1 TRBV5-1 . CASSPTPGQNTEAFF TGCGCCAGCAGCCCTACTCCGGGACAGAACACTGAAGCTTTCTTT
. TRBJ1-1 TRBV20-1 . CSASTPGDTEAFF TGCAGTGCTAGTACCCCAGGGGACACTGAAGCTTTCTTT